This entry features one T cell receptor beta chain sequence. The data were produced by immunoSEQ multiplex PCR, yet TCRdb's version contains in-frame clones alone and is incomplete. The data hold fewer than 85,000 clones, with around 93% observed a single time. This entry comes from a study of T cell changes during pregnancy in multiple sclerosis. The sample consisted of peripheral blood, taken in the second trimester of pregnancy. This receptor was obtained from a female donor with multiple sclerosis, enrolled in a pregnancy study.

The CDR3 DNA is TGTGCCAGCAGCGCGGGCCGTTCACCCCTCCACTTT. It yields the protein CASSAGRSPLHF. The chain joins TRBV5-6 to TRBJ1-6; D call uncertain. This CDR3 comprises 12 residues. Trimming took off 4 bases at V and 9 bases at J, with 8 bases between the two ends. Germline V gene data show CDR1 as SGHDT and CDR2 as YYEEEE.